This T cell receptor beta chain was captured by sequencing in a study of control samples from healthy donors and cancer patients. CDR1 GTSNPN and CDR2 SVGIG come from the germline V gene (reference sequence). The CDR3 consists of 15 residues. Trimming pared 0 bases from V and 1 base from J, leaving 10 bases between. TCRdb's table, derived via immunoSEQ multiplex PCR, lists solely in-frame clones and lacks some. The table has some 200,000 clones, roughly 94% seen once. The TCR originated in a middle-aged man in good health. Sequenced: blood. This sequence joins TRBV30 and TRBJ1-5; D remains ambiguous. The chain's CDR3 is CAWSVRLNSNQPQHF. Written as DNA, the CDR3 is TGTGCCTGGAGTGTACGGCTAAACAGCAATCAGCCCCAGCATTTT.